This record covers a single T cell receptor beta chain. The method was immunoSEQ multiplex PCR; TCRdb's version includes in-frame clones alone and lacks a portion of them. The sample shows about 300,000 clones, almost 90% of them seen only once. Germline lookup yields CDR1 LGHNT and CDR2 FRNRAP. Trimming shortened V by 3 bases and J by 10 bases, and 10 bases separated the two germline ends. The CDR3 extends over 12 amino acids. In assigning cohorts, the study relied on participant-reported clinical history. This record comes from a study of blood T cell repertoires in COVID-19. Study at large: The cDNA or gDNA used as material had been derived from T cells, B-cell-depleted T cells, or PBMCs.

Sequences were obtained from PBMCs or T cells enriched from blood (not recorded which). The clonotype was recovered from a young woman with acute COVID-19. The chain combines TRBV12-5 with TRBJ2-1; D possibly corresponds to TRBD2 (6 bases). The CDR3 nucleotides are TGTGCTAGTGGTTTCCCGGGGGTCGAGCAGTTCTTC. Translated, it gives CASGFPGVEQFF.